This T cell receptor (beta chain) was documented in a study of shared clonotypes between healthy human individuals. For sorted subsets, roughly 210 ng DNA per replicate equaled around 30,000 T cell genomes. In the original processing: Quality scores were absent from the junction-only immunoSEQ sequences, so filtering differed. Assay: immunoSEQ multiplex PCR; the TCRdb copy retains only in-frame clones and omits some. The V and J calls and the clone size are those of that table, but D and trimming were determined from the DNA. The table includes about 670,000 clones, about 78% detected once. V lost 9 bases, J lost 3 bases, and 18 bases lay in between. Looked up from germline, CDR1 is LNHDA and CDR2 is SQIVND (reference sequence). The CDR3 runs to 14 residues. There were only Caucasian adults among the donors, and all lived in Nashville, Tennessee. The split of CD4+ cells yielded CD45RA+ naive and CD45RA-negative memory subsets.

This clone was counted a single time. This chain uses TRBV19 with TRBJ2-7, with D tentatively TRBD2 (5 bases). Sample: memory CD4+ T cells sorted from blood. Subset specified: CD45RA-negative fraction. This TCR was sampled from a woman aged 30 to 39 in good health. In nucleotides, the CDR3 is TGTGCCAGAACCAACAAGGACTCGTGCTACGAGCAGTACTTC. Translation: CARTNKDSCYEQYF.